This entry lists 26 T cell receptor beta chains sequenced from one sample in a study of PD-1 blockade in classical Hodgkin lymphoma. No patient escaped relapse after autologous stem cell transplantation, and brentuximab vedotin exposure varied. Clones were read by immunoSEQ multiplex PCR, and TCRdb kept only the in-frame ones, dropping some. The data contain 35,000 to 45,000 clones, roughly three quarters of them seen just once; the ten biggest clones take up 14%. The sequencing here drew on peripheral blood mononuclear cells (PBMCs), taken before the second cycle of nivolumab. Source of these receptors: a human donor with classical Hodgkin lymphoma.

This chain connects TRBV28 to TRBJ2-7; 10 bases are a match to TRBD1. The CDR3 has 16 amino acids. With 3 bases clipped from V and 9 bases from J, the junction kept 14 bases outside the gene matches. The V gene's germline CDR1 is MDHEN and CDR2 SYDVKM. The chain's CDR3 is CASSFGTGVFSSGQYF. In DNA, the CDR3 is TGTGCCAGCAGTTTCGGGACAGGGGTTTTCAGTTCTGGGCAGTACTTC.

This chain joins TRBV7-2 and TRBJ2-7; TRBD2 aligns across 9 bases. V lost 3 bases to trimming and J lost 4 bases; unmatched junction nucleotides: 16. Germline values: CDR1 SGHTA, CDR2 FQGNSA. This CDR3 has 18 amino acids. The CDR3 is CASSFLRLAAPGPYEQYF. In DNA, the CDR3 is TGTGCCAGCAGCTTTCTGAGACTAGCGGCCCCTGGGCCTTACGAGCAGTACTTC.

J is TRBJ2-3 and V is TRBV6-5; 7 bases are a match to TRBD2. Germline V lookup: CDR1 MNHEY, CDR2 SVGAGI. V lost 10 bases and J lost 1; bases outside the gene matches: 11. The CDR3 length is 15 residues. CDR3 in DNA: TGTGCCACCCAACGACGGGGAGGGGGCACAGATACGCAGTATTTT. Its translation: CATQRRGGGTDTQYF.

This chain connects TRBV6-6 to TRBJ1-1; D gene ambiguous. Trimming removed 8 bases from V and 10 bases from J, with 17 bases in between. CDR1 is MNHNY, CDR2 SVGAGI, per germline (reference sequence). The CDR3 loop spans 12 amino acids. In DNA, the CDR3 is TGTGCCAGCGACCCCCTTGTCGGTGCAGCTTTCTTT. It yields the protein CASDPLVGAAFF.

The chain joins TRBV7-2 to TRBJ2-1, with D possibly TRBD2 on 5 matching bases. The germline V and J ends were trimmed by 6 bases and 1 base, with 7 bases remaining between them. Per the germline V gene, CDR1 is SGHTA and CDR2 is FQGNSA. The CDR3 is made up of 13 amino acids. This chain's CDR3 is CASSRDSYNEQFF. In DNA form, the CDR3 reads TGTGCCAGCAGTCGGGATTCCTACAATGAGCAGTTCTTC.

This clone was picked up one time. The V call is TRBV10-3, the J call TRBJ2-2; 16 bases line up with TRBD2. Per germline, CDR1 ENHRY and CDR2 SYGVKD. The CDR3 loop spans 17 amino acids. J gave up 4 bases and V 9 bases, and 8 bases lay outside the gene matches. The CDR3 bases are TGTGCCATTAGGCCGGGACTAGCGGGAGGGACCACCGGGGAGCTGTTTTTT. It specifies CAIRPGLAGGTTGELFF.

The J gene is TRBJ1-3, the V gene TRBV4-1; D is unresolved. V was trimmed by 1 base and J by 0 bases, leaving 13 bases between them. CDR1 MGHRA and CDR2 YSYEKL come from the germline V gene. The CDR3 consists of 17 residues. CDR3 sequence reads: CASSQVPNYVSGNTIYF. The CDR3 DNA follows: TGCGCCAGCAGCCAAGTCCCAAACTATGTCTCTGGAAACACCATATATTTT.

V is TRBV11-2 and J is TRBJ1-1; D is unclear. This CDR3 contains 14 residues. Trimming stripped 1 base from V and 10 bases from J, with 16 bases between. Germline assignment: CDR1 SGHAT and CDR2 FQNNGV. The CDR3 sequence is CASSLARRFEGAFF. Here the CDR3 DNA reads TGTGCCAGCAGCTTAGCTCGGCGTTTCGAGGGAGCTTTCTTT.

The table lists this clone with a few counts. The chain couples TRBV5-1 to TRBJ1-5, with D possibly being TRBD1 (5 bases). The CDR3 length is 14 residues. V dropped 0 bases and J dropped 2 bases, with 6 bases sitting between them. Germline V gives CDR1 SGHRS, CDR2 YFSETQ. The CDR3 sequence: CASSLEGGNQPQHF. Written as DNA, the CDR3 is TGCGCCAGCAGCTTGGAAGGGGGCAATCAGCCCCAGCATTTT.

This clone has more than one count but fewer than ten. This chain connects TRBV29-1 to TRBJ1-2; a possible D gene is TRBD1 (6 bases). CDR1 is SQVTM and CDR2 is ANQGSEA in the germline V gene. V was clipped by 6 bases and J by 1 base, with 15 bases between them. The CDR3 length is 14 residues. Here the CDR3 DNA reads TGCAGCGTACGTTCGGGGGACATTAACTATGGCTACACCTTC. As protein: CSVRSGDINYGYTF.

The CDR3 spells CASSLIFGGSRKAFF. The CDR3 DNA reads TGTGCCAGCAGCTTAATTTTTGGTGGGAGCCGGAAAGCTTTCTTT. The chain recombines TRBV7-2 with TRBJ1-1; D is unclear. Per germline, CDR1 SGHTA and CDR2 FQGNSA. The germline V and J ends were trimmed by 2 bases and 9 bases, with 19 bases remaining between them. This CDR3 is 15 amino acids long.

The V call is TRBV2, the J call TRBJ2-7; 7 positions match TRBD1. The ends lost 6 bases at V and 0 bases at J; junction bases unmatched: 2. Germline V CDR1 and CDR2: SNHLY, FYNNEI. The CDR3 consists of 13 residues. CDR3 sequence reads: CASSGQASYEQYF. CDR3 DNA sequence: TGTGCCAGCAGCGGACAGGCCTCCTACGAGCAGTACTTC.

This chain uses TRBV14 with TRBJ1-3; D perhaps matches TRBD1 (5 bases). V was pared by 1 base and J by 3 bases, with 16 bases between. The CDR3 covers 17 residues. Germline lookup yields CDR1 SGHDN and CDR2 FVKESK. This CDR3 is CASSQVRRMTVGNTIYF. CDR3 DNA: TGTGCCAGCAGCCAAGTTCGGAGGATGACAGTTGGAAACACCATATATTTT. Drawing the rest from reference TRBV14 and TRBJ1-3, the complete variable domain is EAGVTQFPSHSVIEKGQTVTLRCDPISGHDNLYWYRRVMGKEIKFLLHFVKESKQDESGMPNNRFLAERTGGTYSTLKVQPAELEDSGVYFCASSQVRRMTVGNTIYFGEGSWLTVV.

This sequence joins TRBV27 and TRBJ2-7; 9 bases align to TRBD1. This CDR3 region has 16 residues. With 5 bases clipped from V and 3 bases from J, the junction kept 11 bases outside the gene matches. CDR1 is MNHEY, CDR2 SMNVEV, per germline (reference sequence). CDR3 nucleotide sequence: TGTGCCAGCAGTCCGGGACAGGGAATAGTCGTCTACGAGCAGTACTTC. As protein: CASSPGQGIVVYEQYF.

The rearrangement links TRBV29-1 to TRBJ2-2, with a tentative D call TRBD1 (6 bases). The germline CDR1 and CDR2 sequences are SQVTM and ANQGSEA. Trimming shortened V by 6 bases and J by 1 base, and 9 bases separated the two germline ends. The length of the CDR3 is 13 residues. The CDR3 DNA sequence: TGCAGCGTCAGGACAGAGAACACCGGGGAGCTGTTTTTT. This encodes CSVRTENTGELFF.

V is TRBV18 and J is TRBJ2-7; the match to TRBD1 covers 8 bases. Germline lookup yields CDR1 KGHSH and CDR2 LQKENI. V was pared by 3 bases and J by 6 bases, with 10 bases of the junction left unmatched. CDR3 length: 15 amino acids. DNA for the CDR3: TGTGCCAGCTCACCCTATCAGGACAGGGTTACCGAGCAGTACTTC. As protein: CASSPYQDRVTEQYF. The variable domain in full, with the rest retrieved from reference TRBV18 and TRBJ2-7, is NAGVMQNPRHLVRRRGQEARLRCSPMKGHSHVYWYRQLPEEGLKFMVYLQKENIIDESGMPKERFSAEFPKEGPSILRIQQVVRGDSAAYFCASSPYQDRVTEQYFGPGTRLTVT.

V is TRBV4-3 and J is TRBJ2-3; D possibly corresponds to TRBD2 (5 bases). Per germline, CDR1 LGHNA and CDR2 YSLEER. This CDR3 has 18 residues. V was shortened by 0 bases and J by 7 bases, with 23 bases between the two germline ends. In DNA form, the CDR3 reads TGCGCCAGCAGCCAAGACAGGACTGGAACCCCGATGCTTTATACGCAGTATTTT. Protein: CASSQDRTGTPMLYTQYF.

This clone was counted between two and nine times. The CDR3 region is CASSVTPNVGQGEQFF. DNA of the CDR3: TGTGCCAGCAGCGTAACGCCTAATGTGGGGCAGGGAGAGCAGTTCTTC. The rearrangement uses TRBV9 and TRBJ2-1; tentatively, D is TRBD1 (5 bases). V lost 1 base and J lost 10, with 21 bases in between. The CDR3 is made up of 16 amino acids. Germline assignment: CDR1 SGDLS and CDR2 YYNGEE.

The chain combines TRBV2 with TRBJ2-3; no reliable D call. The CDR3 has 14 residues. CDR1 and CDR2 (germline): SNHLY, FYNNEI. V was shortened by 3 bases and J by 0 bases, with 7 bases between the two germline ends. The CDR3 DNA follows: TGTGCCAGCAGTGACCAACAGAGCACAGATACGCAGTATTTT. Protein product: CASSDQQSTDTQYF. Supplemented by reference TRBV2 and TRBJ2-3, the full variable domain reads EPEVTQTPSHQVTQMGQEVILRCVPISNHLYFYWYRQILGQKVEFLVSFYNNEISEKSEIFDDQFSVERPDGSNFTLKIRSTKLEDSAMYFCASSDQQSTDTQYFGPGTRLTVL.

V gene TRBV5-4 combines with J gene TRBJ2-2, with 7 bases fitting TRBD1. Germline CDR1 and CDR2: SGHNT and YYREEE (reference sequence). The CDR3 has 16 amino acids. V lost 1 base and J lost 0; bases outside the gene matches: 3. This CDR3 reads CASSLPGQSNTGELFF. The CDR3 DNA is TGTGCCAGCAGCTTGCCGGGACAGTCGAACACCGGGGAGCTGTTTTTT.

V and J are TRBV11-2 and TRBJ2-3, with D perhaps matching TRBD1 or TRBD2 (5 bases each). CDR3 length: 15 residues. Trimming removed 6 bases at V and 1 base at J, with 14 bases between. Germline V lookup: CDR1 SGHAT, CDR2 FQNNGV. CDR3 nucleotides: TGTGCCAGCAGTTTGGGGGTAGGCCGCACAGATACGCAGTATTTT. This translates into CASSLGVGRTDTQYF.

This clone is judged medium-sized. The chain carries TRBV19 and TRBJ1-3; D perhaps matches TRBD1 (6 bases). Germline V lookup: CDR1 LNHDA, CDR2 SQIVND (reference sequence). Trimming left V 9 bases short and J 4 bases short, with 16 bases between. CDR3 length: 14 amino acids. CDR3 protein: CASGHRVAGNTIYF. CDR3 sequence (DNA): TGTGCCAGCGGACACAGGGTCGCAGGAAACACCATATATTTT.

The chain combines TRBV30 with TRBJ2-3, with unresolved D. The CDR3 has 14 amino acids. The germline CDR1 and CDR2 sequences are GTSNPN and SVGIG (reference sequence). V gave up 0 bases and J gave up 2 bases, with 9 bases separating them. The CDR3 DNA sequence: TGTGCCTGGAGTGTCCCCCGACCCACAGATACGCAGTATTTT. The encoded protein is CAWSVPRPTDTQYF.

V is TRBV19 and J is TRBJ2-2, with D perhaps matching TRBD1 (6 bases). The CDR3 has 14 residues. Trimming cost V 5 bases and J 5 bases, with 12 bases left between them. CDR1 and CDR2 (germline): LNHDA, SQIVND (reference sequence). CDR3 sequence (DNA): TGTGCCAGTAGTGGAACAGGGTGGACCGGGGAGCTGTTTTTT. Protein sequence: CASSGTGWTGELFF.

The V call is TRBV4-3, the J call TRBJ1-3; 9 bases agree with TRBD1. Trimming at V came to 2 bases and at J to 3 bases, leaving 11 bases not matched to a gene. CDR3 size: 18 residues. Germline CDR1 is LGHNA and CDR2 is YSLEER. As DNA, the CDR3 is TGCGCCAGCAGCCAACTCTTAAAGGGACAGGGAAGTGGAAACACCATATATTTT. This translates into CASSQLLKGQGSGNTIYF.

The CDR3 protein is CASRRNTGELFF. In DNA form, the CDR3 reads TGTGCCAGCAGAAGGAACACCGGGGAGCTGTTTTTT. This chain connects TRBV6-1 to TRBJ2-2; D remains ambiguous. CDR3 length: 12 residues. V lost 6 bases, J lost 1 base, and 3 bases lay in between. The germline V gene encodes CDR1 MNHNS and CDR2 SASEGT.